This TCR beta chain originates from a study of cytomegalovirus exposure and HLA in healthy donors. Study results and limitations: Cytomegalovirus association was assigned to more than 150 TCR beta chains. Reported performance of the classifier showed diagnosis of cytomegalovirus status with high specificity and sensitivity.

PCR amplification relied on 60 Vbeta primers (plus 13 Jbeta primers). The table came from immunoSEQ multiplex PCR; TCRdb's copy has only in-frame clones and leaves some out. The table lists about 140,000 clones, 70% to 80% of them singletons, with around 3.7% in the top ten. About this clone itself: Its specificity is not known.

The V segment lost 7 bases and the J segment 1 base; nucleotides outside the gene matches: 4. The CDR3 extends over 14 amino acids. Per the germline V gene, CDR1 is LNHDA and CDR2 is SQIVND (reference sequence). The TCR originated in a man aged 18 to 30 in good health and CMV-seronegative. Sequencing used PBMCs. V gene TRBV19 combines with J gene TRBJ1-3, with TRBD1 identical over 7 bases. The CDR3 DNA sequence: TGTGCCAGTACGGACAGGCCTTCTGGAAACACCATATATTTT. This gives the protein CASTDRPSGNTIYF.